These 5 T cell receptor beta chains share one sample of origin, sequenced in a study of Graves' ophthalmopathy and Graves' hyperthyroidism. Researchers took RNA transcripts and amplified TCR beta CDR3 regions from them. A first-round RT-PCR used HTBI primers, followed by a second-round multiplex PCR. TCRdb processed the multiplex PCR reads anew with MiXCR; each CDR3 protein has one entry. The repertoire has some 370,000 distinct CDR3 sequences, about a sixth of them found once; the top ten carry roughly 2.6%. Sequencing was carried out using peripheral blood. Source of these receptors: an adult woman with stable Graves' hyperthyroidism.

This clonotype was seen at least ten times. The V gene is TRBV12-3 or TRBV12-4, the J gene TRBJ2-5, with 10 bases that match TRBD1. CDR3 length: 15 amino acids. V lost 5 bases to trimming and J lost 3 bases; unmatched junction nucleotides: 6. DNA for the CDR3: TGTGCCAGCAGTCCGACGGACAGGGGGGAAGAGACCCAGTACTTC. This translates into CASSPTDRGEETQYF.

The table lists this clonotype with many counts. V gene TRBV11-2 combines with J gene TRBJ1-1; D perhaps matches TRBD1 (6 bases). Between the trimmed V and J ends, which lost 7 bases and 6 bases, there was a span of 18 bases. Per germline, CDR1 SGHAT and CDR2 FQNNGV. This CDR3 is 14 amino acids long. CDR3 DNA: TGTGCCAGCACCCTGACGGGGGCTGGGGCTGAAGCTTTCTTT. Translated: CASTLTGAGAEAFF.

This clonotype was observed many times. This chain connects TRBV2 to TRBJ2-7; D ambiguous. CDR1 and CDR2 from the germline V gene are SNHLY and FYNNEI. The V end was cut by 0 bases, the J end by 4 bases, with 4 bases between. The CDR3 covers 12 residues. For the CDR3, the DNA is TGTGCCAGCAGTGAAGCGCTTTACGAGCAGTACTTC. As protein: CASSEALYEQYF.

Note on this clonotype: It may be a read error: a sequence one base away is much more abundant. This chain uses TRBV4-2 with TRBJ1-2; 7 bases are shared with TRBD1. The CDR3 runs to 16 residues. Germline V gene lookup returns CDR1 LGHNA and CDR2 YNFKEQ. The CDR3 region is CASIQDSRGQRYGYTF. The CDR3 bases are TGTGCCAGCATCCAAGATTCGAGGGGGCAGCGGTATGGCTACACCTTC.

This clonotype turned up a few times. Here the CDR3 reads CASTQGLDLNTQYF. Here the CDR3 DNA reads TGTGCCAGCACTCAGGGACTAGACCTTAATACGCAGTATTTT. The chain recombines TRBV6-1 with TRBJ2-3; TRBD2 matches at 8 bases. V gave up 7 bases and J gave up 7 bases; unmatched junction bases: 10. In germline, CDR1 is MNHNS, CDR2 SASEGT. CDR3 length: 14 amino acids.